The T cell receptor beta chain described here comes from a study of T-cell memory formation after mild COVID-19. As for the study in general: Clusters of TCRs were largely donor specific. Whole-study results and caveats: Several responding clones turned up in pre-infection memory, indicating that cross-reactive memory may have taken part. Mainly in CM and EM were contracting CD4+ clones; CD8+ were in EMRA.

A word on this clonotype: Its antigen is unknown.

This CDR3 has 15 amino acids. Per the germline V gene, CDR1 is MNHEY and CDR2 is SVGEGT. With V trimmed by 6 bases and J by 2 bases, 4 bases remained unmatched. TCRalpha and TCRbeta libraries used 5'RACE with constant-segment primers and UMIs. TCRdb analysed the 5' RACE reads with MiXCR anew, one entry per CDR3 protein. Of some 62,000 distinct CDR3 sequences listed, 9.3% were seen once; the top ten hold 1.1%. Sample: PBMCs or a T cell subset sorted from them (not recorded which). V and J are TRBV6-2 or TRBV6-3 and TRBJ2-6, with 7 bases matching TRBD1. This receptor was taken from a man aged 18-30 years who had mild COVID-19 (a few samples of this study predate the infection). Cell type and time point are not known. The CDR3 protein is CASRPDRAGANVLTF. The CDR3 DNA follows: TGTGCCAGCAGGCCAGACAGGGCTGGGGCCAACGTCCTGACTTTC.